The source of this TCR beta chain is a study of T cell responses to AZD1222 COVID-19 vaccine. The overall study: The study pooled second doses at about 4 or about 12 weeks.

On this clone: Antigen: not known.

Germline CDR1 is KGHDR and CDR2 is SFDVKD. The CDR3 extends over 12 amino acids. Trimming took off 2 bases at V and 4 bases at J, with 2 bases between the two ends. Study findings and constraints: CD4 TCRs covered the whole spike, strongest at regions 160-218 and 743-854. Repertoires were sampled only after the peak T cell response.

Method: immunoSEQ multiplex PCR; TCRdb's copy keeps in-frame clones and lacks some. This table holds 95,000 to 150,000 clones, around 87% found once. The gene calls are TRBV24-1 and TRBJ1-5; D remains ambiguous. The sequence was obtained from an adult in good health. The source material was peripheral blood, sampled on day 0 of AZD1222 vaccination. The CDR3 region has the DNA TGTGCCACCAGTGATTCAAATCAGCCCCAGCATTTT. Protein: CATSDSNQPQHF.